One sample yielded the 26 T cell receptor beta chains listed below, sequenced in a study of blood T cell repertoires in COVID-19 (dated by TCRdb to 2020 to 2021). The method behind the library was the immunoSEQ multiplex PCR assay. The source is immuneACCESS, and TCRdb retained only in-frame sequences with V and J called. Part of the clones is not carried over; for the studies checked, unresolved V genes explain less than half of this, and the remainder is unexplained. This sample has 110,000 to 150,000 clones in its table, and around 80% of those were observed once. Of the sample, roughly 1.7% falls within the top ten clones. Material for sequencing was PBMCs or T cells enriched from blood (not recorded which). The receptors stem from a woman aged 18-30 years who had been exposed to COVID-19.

The CDR3 reads CSARRQAEAFF. In nucleotides, the CDR3 is TGCAGTGCTCGACGACAGGCTGAAGCTTTCTTT. The V gene is TRBV20-1, the J gene TRBJ1-1; possibly TRBD1 for D (6 bases). The length of the CDR3 is 11 residues. Germline CDR1 and CDR2: DFQATT and SNEGSKA (reference sequence). V lost 5 bases to trimming and J lost 6 bases, with 10 bases between them.

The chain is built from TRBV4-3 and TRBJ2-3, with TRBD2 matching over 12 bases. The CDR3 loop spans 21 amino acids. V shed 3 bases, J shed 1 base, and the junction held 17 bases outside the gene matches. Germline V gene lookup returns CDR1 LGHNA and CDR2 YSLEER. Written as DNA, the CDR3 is TGCGCCAGCAGCCACCTAAACAAGAGGACTAGCGGGGAATGGGGCACAGATACGCAGTATTTT. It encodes CASSHLNKRTSGEWGTDTQYF.

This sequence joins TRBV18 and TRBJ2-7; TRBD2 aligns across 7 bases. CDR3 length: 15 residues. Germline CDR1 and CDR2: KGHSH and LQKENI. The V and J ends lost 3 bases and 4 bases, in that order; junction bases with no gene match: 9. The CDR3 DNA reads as TGTGCCAGCTCACCCCGGGCTAGCGGAACATACGAGCAGTACTTC. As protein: CASSPRASGTYEQYF.

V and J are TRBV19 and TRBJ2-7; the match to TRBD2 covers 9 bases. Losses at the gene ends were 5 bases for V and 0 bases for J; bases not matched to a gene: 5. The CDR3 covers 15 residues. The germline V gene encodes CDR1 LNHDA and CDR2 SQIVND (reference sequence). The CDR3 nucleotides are TGTGCCAGTAGTCCTTATAGCGGGAGCTCCTACGAGCAGTACTTC. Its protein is CASSPYSGSSYEQYF.

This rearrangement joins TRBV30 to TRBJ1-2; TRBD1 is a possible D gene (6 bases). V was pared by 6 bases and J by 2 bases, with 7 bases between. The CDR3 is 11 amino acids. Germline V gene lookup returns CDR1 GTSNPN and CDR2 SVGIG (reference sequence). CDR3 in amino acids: CACGQNYGYTF. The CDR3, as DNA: TGTGCCTGCGGACAGAACTATGGCTACACCTTC.

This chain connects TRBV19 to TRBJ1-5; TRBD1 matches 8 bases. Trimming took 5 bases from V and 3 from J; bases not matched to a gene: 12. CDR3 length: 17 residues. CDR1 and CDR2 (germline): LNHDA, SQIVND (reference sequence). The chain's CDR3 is CASSRSGAGGINQPQHF. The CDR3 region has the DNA TGTGCCAGTAGTCGCTCAGGCGCAGGGGGCATCAATCAGCCCCAGCATTTT.

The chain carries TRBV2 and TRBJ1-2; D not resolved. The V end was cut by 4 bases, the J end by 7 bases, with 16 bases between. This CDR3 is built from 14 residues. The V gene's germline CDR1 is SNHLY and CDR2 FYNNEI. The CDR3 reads CASSVSNSYSGYTF. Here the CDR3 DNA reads TGTGCCAGCAGTGTTTCAAACAGTTATAGTGGCTACACCTTC.

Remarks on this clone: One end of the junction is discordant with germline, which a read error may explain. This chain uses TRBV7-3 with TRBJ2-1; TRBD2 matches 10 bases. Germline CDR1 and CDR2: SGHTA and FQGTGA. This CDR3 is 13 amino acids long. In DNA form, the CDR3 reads TGTGCCAGCAGCTTAACTGGGACTAGCGAGATGCTCTTC. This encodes CASSLTGTSEMLF. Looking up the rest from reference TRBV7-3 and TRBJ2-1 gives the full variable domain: GAGVSQTPSNKVTEKGKYVELRCDPISGHTALYWYRQSLGQGPEFLIYFQGTGAADDSGLPNDRFFAVRPEGSVSTLKIQRTERGDSAVYLCASSLTGTSEMLFGPGTRLTVL.

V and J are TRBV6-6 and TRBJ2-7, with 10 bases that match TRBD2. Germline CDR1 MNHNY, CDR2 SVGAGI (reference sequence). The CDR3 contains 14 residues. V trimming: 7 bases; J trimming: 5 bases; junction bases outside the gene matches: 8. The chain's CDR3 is CASMAGLASNEQYF. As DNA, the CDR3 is TGTGCCAGCATGGCGGGACTAGCGTCCAACGAGCAGTACTTC.

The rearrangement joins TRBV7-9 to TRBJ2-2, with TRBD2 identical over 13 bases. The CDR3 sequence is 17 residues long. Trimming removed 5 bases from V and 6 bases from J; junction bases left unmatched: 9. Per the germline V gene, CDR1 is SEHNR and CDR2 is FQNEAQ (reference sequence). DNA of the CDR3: TGTGCCAGCAGCCGGGGACTAGCGGGAACCCAGGCCGGGGAGCTGTTTTTT. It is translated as CASSRGLAGTQAGELFF.

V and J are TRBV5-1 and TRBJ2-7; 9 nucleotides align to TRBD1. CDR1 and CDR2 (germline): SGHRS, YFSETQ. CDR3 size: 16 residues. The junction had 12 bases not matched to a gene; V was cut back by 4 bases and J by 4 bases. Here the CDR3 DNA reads TGCGCCAGCAGCGCAGGGACAGGGCCCCGGGGATACGAGCAGTACTTC. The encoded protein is CASSAGTGPRGYEQYF.

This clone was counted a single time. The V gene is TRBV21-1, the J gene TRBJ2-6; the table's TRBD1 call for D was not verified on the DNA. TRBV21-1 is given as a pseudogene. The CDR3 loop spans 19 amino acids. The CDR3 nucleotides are TGTGCCAGCAGCAAAGCAATGGACAGAAACCTTTCTGGGGCCAACGTCCTGACTTTC. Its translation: CASSKAMDRNLSGANVLTF.

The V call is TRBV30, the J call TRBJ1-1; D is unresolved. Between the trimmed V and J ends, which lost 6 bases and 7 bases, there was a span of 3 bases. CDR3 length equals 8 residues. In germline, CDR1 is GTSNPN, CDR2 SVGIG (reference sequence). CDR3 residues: CACNEAFF. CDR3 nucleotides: TGTGCCTGCAATGAAGCTTTCTTT.

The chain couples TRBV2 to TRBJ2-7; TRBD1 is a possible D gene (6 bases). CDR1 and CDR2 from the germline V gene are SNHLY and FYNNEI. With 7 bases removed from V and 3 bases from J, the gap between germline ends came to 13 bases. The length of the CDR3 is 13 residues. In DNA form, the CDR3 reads TGTGCCAGCAACAGGGAAAAGTACTACGAGCAGTACTTC. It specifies CASNREKYYEQYF.

CDR3 loop: CASSSPRGRNYGYTF. The CDR3 region has the DNA TGTGCCAGCAGCTCGCCTCGAGGGCGTAACTATGGCTACACCTTC. The chain carries TRBV11-2 and TRBJ1-2, with unresolved D. Germline V gene lookup returns CDR1 SGHAT and CDR2 FQNNGV. Trimming left V 4 bases short and J 1 base short, with 13 bases between. This CDR3 has 15 amino acids.

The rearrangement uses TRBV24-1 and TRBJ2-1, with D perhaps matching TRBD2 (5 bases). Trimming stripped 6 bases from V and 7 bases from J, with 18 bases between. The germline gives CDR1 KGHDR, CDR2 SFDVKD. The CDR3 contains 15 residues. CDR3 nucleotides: TGTGCCACCAGTCCGGCGGACGCAGGCGGGAATGAGCAGTTCTTC. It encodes CATSPADAGGNEQFF.

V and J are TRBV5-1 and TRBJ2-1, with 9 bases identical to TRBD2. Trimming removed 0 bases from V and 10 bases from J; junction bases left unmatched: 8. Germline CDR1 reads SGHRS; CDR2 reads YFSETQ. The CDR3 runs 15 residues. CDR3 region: CASSLGAGGPREQFF. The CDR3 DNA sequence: TGCGCCAGCAGCTTGGGTGCGGGAGGGCCAAGGGAGCAGTTCTTC. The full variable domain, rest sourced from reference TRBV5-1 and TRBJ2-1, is KAGVTQTPRYLIKTRGQQVTLSCSPISGHRSVSWYQQTPGQGLQFLFEYFSETQRNKGNFPGRFSGRQFSNSRSEMNVSTLELGDSALYLCASSLGAGGPREQFFGPGTRLTVL.

The CDR3 protein is CASSSTGESPLHF. CDR3 sequence (DNA): TGCGCCAGCAGCTCTACAGGGGAATCACCCCTCCACTTT. This chain links TRBV5-1 with TRBJ1-6; 7 bases align to TRBD1. V shed 3 bases and J 10 bases; nucleotides not matched to a gene: 4. The CDR3 is 13 amino acids. CDR1 is SGHRS, CDR2 YFSETQ, per germline. Full variable domain (outside the CDR3, taken from reference TRBV5-1 and TRBJ1-6): KAGVTQTPRYLIKTRGQQVTLSCSPISGHRSVSWYQQTPGQGLQFLFEYFSETQRNKGNFPGRFSGRQFSNSRSEMNVSTLELGDSALYLCASSSTGESPLHFGNGTRLTVT.

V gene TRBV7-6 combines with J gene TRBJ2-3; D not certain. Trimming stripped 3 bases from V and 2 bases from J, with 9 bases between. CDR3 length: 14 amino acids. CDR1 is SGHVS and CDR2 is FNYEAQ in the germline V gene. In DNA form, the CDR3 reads TGTGCCAGCAGCTTCAACAAAAACACAGATACGCAGTATTTT. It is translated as CASSFNKNTDTQYF.

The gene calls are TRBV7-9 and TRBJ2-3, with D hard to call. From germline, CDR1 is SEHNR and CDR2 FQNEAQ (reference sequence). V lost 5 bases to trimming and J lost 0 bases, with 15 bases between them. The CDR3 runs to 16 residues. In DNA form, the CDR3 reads TGTGCCAGCAGCCCCTATCCCGGGTTTAGCACAGATACGCAGTATTTT. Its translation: CASSPYPGFSTDTQYF. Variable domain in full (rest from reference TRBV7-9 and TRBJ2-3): DTGVSQNPRHKITKRGQNVTFRCDPISEHNRLYWYRQTLGQGPEFLTYFQNEAQLEKSRLLSDRFSAERPKGSFSTLEIQRTEQGDSAMYLCASSPYPGFSTDTQYFGPGTRLTVL.

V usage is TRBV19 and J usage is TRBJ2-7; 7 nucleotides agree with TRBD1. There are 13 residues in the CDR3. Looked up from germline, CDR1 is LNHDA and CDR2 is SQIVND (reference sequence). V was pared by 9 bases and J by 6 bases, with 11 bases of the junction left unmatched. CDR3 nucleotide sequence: TGTGCCAGCAACAGGGGTGTCGGGTCCGAGCAGTACTTC. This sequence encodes CASNRGVGSEQYF.

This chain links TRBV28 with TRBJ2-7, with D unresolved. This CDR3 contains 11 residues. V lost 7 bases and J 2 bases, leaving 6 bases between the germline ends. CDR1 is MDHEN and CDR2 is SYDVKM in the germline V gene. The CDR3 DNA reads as TGTGCCAGCACCTCTGCCTACGAGCAGTACTTC. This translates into CASTSAYEQYF.

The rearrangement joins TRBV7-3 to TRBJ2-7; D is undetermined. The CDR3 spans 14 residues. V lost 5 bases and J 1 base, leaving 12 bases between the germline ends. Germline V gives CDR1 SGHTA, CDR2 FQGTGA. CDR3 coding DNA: TGTGCCAGCAGCCCCCAGTCGGGTTCCTACGAGCAGTACTTC. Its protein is CASSPQSGSYEQYF.

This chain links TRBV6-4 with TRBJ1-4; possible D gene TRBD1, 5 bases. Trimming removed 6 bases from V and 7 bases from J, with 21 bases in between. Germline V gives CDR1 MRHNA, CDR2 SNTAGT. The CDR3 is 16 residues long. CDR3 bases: TGTGCCAGCAGGATAAAAATGGCAGGGCGCCTTGAAAAACTGTTTTTT. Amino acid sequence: CASRIKMAGRLEKLFF.

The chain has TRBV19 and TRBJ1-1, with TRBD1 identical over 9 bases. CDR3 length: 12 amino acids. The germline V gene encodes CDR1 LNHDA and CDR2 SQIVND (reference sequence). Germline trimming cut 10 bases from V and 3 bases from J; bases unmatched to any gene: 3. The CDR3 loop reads CATGQGYTEAFF. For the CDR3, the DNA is TGTGCCACCGGACAGGGGTACACTGAAGCTTTCTTT.

The CDR3 reads CASSPRVTGELFF. CDR3 nucleotide sequence: TGTGCCAGCAGCCCGCGGGTAACCGGGGAGCTGTTTTTT. The rearrangement uses TRBV14 and TRBJ2-2, with D possibly matching TRBD2 (5 bases). There are 13 residues in the CDR3. Between the trimmed V and J ends, which lost 4 bases and 5 bases, there was a span of 8 bases. Germline loops: CDR1 SGHDN, CDR2 FVKESK.